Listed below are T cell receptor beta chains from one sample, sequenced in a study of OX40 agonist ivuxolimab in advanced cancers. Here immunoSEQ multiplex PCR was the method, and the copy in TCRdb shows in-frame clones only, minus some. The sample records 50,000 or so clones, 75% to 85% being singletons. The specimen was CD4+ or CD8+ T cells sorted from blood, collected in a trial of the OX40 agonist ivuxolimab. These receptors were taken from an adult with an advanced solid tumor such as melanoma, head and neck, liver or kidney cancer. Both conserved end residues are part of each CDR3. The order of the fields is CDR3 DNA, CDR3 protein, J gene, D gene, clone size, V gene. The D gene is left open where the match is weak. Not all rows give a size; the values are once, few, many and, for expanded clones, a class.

CDR3nt: TGTGCCAGCAGTGAGGGAGACCGCAGGCGGTACTTC
CDR3aa: CASSEGDRRRYF
j_gene: TRBJ2-5
d_gene: -
abundance: once
v_gene: TRBV2

CDR3nt: TGTGCCAGAAGCCCAGCGACCAGCGGTGAGGGGGACAGGGCGGAAAGCAATCAGCCCCAGCATTTT
CDR3aa: CARSPATSGEGDRAESNQPQHF
j_gene: TRBJ1-5
d_gene: -
abundance: -
v_gene: TRBV7-5

CDR3nt: TGTGCCACCTCCCTGGGACAGGGTACCGAGCAGTACTTC
CDR3aa: CATSLGQGTEQYF
j_gene: TRBJ2-7
d_gene: TRBD1
abundance: -
v_gene: TRBV2

CDR3nt: TGTGCCAGCAGCCTAAGGCCCCTCCCAGGGAATGGCTACACCTTC
CDR3aa: CASSLRPLPGNGYTF
j_gene: TRBJ1-2
d_gene: -
abundance: -
v_gene: TRBV11-1

CDR3nt: TGTGCCAGCTCACCACGGACAGGGTCTGGGGCCAACGTCCTGACTTTC
CDR3aa: CASSPRTGSGANVLTF
j_gene: TRBJ2-6
d_gene: TRBD1
abundance: -
v_gene: TRBV18

CDR3nt: TGCAGCGTTGAAGATGGGGGGATTGGCACAGATACGCAGTATTTT
CDR3aa: CSVEDGGIGTDTQYF
j_gene: TRBJ2-3
d_gene: -
abundance: -
v_gene: TRBV29-1

CDR3nt: TGTGCCAGCAGCACCGGACAGGGGGTCAACTATGGCTACACCTTC
CDR3aa: CASSTGQGVNYGYTF
j_gene: TRBJ1-2
d_gene: TRBD1
abundance: -
v_gene: TRBV7-8

CDR3nt: TGTGCCAGCAGCCCGTCCCGGGACAGGGGTCGGAATTCACCCCTCCACTTT
CDR3aa: CASSPSRDRGRNSPLHF
j_gene: TRBJ1-6
d_gene: TRBD1
abundance: -
v_gene: TRBV5-6

CDR3nt: TGTGCCAGCAGCCAGCGGACAGGGACTGGCAATTCACCCCTCCACTTT
CDR3aa: CASSQRTGTGNSPLHF
j_gene: TRBJ1-6
d_gene: TRBD1
abundance: -
v_gene: TRBV7-9

CDR3nt: TGCGCCAGCAGTGATACAGGGGCCGGGTCAGATACGCAGTATTTT
CDR3aa: CASSDTGAGSDTQYF
j_gene: TRBJ2-3
d_gene: TRBD1
abundance: -
v_gene: TRBV5-1

CDR3nt: TGTGCCAGCATCGGACGGTTGAACACTGAAGCTTTCTTT
CDR3aa: CASIGRLNTEAFF
j_gene: TRBJ1-1
d_gene: -
abundance: -
v_gene: TRBV6-5

CDR3nt: TGTGCCAGCCGAAGGGAAACCGGGGTTCCTGAAGCTTTCTTT
CDR3aa: CASRRETGVPEAFF
j_gene: TRBJ1-1
d_gene: -
abundance: -
v_gene: TRBV6-5

CDR3nt: TGTGCCAGCTCACCCCAGGGATGGAATTCACCCCTCCACTTT
CDR3aa: CASSPQGWNSPLHF
j_gene: TRBJ1-6
d_gene: -
abundance: -
v_gene: TRBV18

CDR3nt: TGTGCCAGCAGCTCCCGAAGGACTAGCGGGAGGGCGAATGAGCAGTTCTTC
CDR3aa: CASSSRRTSGRANEQFF
j_gene: TRBJ2-1
d_gene: TRBD2
abundance: -
v_gene: TRBV5-4

CDR3nt: TGTGCCAGCAGCCCCGGGACAGGGCCGCACAATGAGCAGTTCTTC
CDR3aa: CASSPGTGPHNEQFF
j_gene: TRBJ2-1
d_gene: TRBD1
abundance: -
v_gene: TRBV6-5

CDR3nt: TGTGCCAGCAGCTTCCACAGGGGGCTAGGGTGGACTGAAGCTTTCTTT
CDR3aa: CASSFHRGLGWTEAFF
j_gene: TRBJ1-1
d_gene: TRBD1
abundance: -
v_gene: TRBV5-8

CDR3nt: TGTGCCAGCGTAGTCAAGGGGGGCTTGGGGAACACTGAAGCTTTCTTT
CDR3aa: CASVVKGGLGNTEAFF
j_gene: TRBJ1-1
d_gene: -
abundance: -
v_gene: TRBV6-4

CDR3nt: TGTGCCAGCAGCTTACGAGGGCTGGCGAACACTGAAGCTTTCTTT
CDR3aa: CASSLRGLANTEAFF
j_gene: TRBJ1-1
d_gene: -
abundance: -
v_gene: TRBV11-2

CDR3nt: TGTGCCAGCAGCCGGGTCTCTGGAAACACCATATATTTT
CDR3aa: CASSRVSGNTIYF
j_gene: TRBJ1-3
d_gene: -
abundance: -
v_gene: TRBV14

CDR3nt: TGTGCCAGCAGCTTAAGCTCGTGGGGGCCTAATGAAAAACTGTTTTTT
CDR3aa: CASSLSSWGPNEKLFF
j_gene: TRBJ1-4
d_gene: -
abundance: once
v_gene: TRBV7-6

CDR3nt: TGTGCCAGCAGCTTAGCGACAGGTCTATGGACCGGGGAGCTGTTTTTT
CDR3aa: CASSLATGLWTGELFF
j_gene: TRBJ2-2
d_gene: -
abundance: -
v_gene: TRBV7-2

CDR3nt: TGTGCCTGGATCGGGGGTCGCTACGAGCAGTACTTC
CDR3aa: CAWIGGRYEQYF
j_gene: TRBJ2-7
d_gene: -
abundance: few
v_gene: TRBV30

CDR3nt: TGTGCCTGGAGTGTAGTGGGGTACAATGAGCAGTTCTTC
CDR3aa: CAWSVVGYNEQFF
j_gene: TRBJ2-1
d_gene: -
abundance: -
v_gene: TRBV30

CDR3nt: TGTGCCAGCAGTTACTCTCGACACAGCCGTCAGCCCCAGCATTTT
CDR3aa: CASSYSRHSRQPQHF
j_gene: TRBJ1-5
d_gene: -
abundance: few
v_gene: TRBV6-5

CDR3nt: TGTGCCAGCACCCAGGGTCGGGGCTACGAGCAGTACTTC
CDR3aa: CASTQGRGYEQYF
j_gene: TRBJ2-7
d_gene: -
abundance: -
v_gene: TRBV6-1

CDR3nt: TGCGCCAGCAGCGTTCGACAGGGGCAACAGCCCCAGCATTTT
CDR3aa: CASSVRQGQQPQHF
j_gene: TRBJ1-5
d_gene: TRBD1
abundance: -
v_gene: TRBV5-1

CDR3nt: TGTGCCAGCAGATCCGGGACATCGCTCTACGAGCAGTACTTC
CDR3aa: CASRSGTSLYEQYF
j_gene: TRBJ2-7
d_gene: -
abundance: -
v_gene: TRBV5-8

CDR3nt: TGTGCCTGGAGTAACGGAGCTAAGGGGCCCCAGCATTTT
CDR3aa: CAWSNGAKGPQHF
j_gene: TRBJ1-5
d_gene: -
abundance: -
v_gene: TRBV30

CDR3nt: TGTGCCAGCAGCTTGGGCCGGGCGAGTACGCAGTATTTT
CDR3aa: CASSLGRASTQYF
j_gene: TRBJ2-3
d_gene: -
abundance: -
v_gene: TRBV11-3

CDR3nt: TGTGCCAGCAGCGAGACAGGGAAGGGGACCCAGTACTTC
CDR3aa: CASSETGKGTQYF
j_gene: TRBJ2-5
d_gene: TRBD1
abundance: -
v_gene: TRBV6-1

CDR3nt: TGTGCCAGCAGCCTTATGGTAGTTACTAACTATGGCTACACCTTC
CDR3aa: CASSLMVVTNYGYTF
j_gene: TRBJ1-2
d_gene: -
abundance: -
v_gene: TRBV7-9

CDR3nt: TGTGCCGCCGACAGGGGCGGCCACGAGCAGTACTTC
CDR3aa: CAADRGGHEQYF
j_gene: TRBJ2-7
d_gene: TRBD1
abundance: few
v_gene: TRBV30

CDR3nt: TGTGCCAGCAGCGGAAGGCCCCCGTCGAACACTGAAGCTTTCTTT
CDR3aa: CASSGRPPSNTEAFF
j_gene: TRBJ1-1
d_gene: -
abundance: -
v_gene: TRBV5-8

CDR3nt: TGCAGCGTTGTGGGAGAAGGGGCGACTGAAGCTTTCTTT
CDR3aa: CSVVGEGATEAFF
j_gene: TRBJ1-1
d_gene: -
abundance: -
v_gene: TRBV29-1

CDR3nt: TGTGCCAGCAGCTTTTCAGGGTCGTCTTGGACTGAAGCTTTCTTT
CDR3aa: CASSFSGSSWTEAFF
j_gene: TRBJ1-1
d_gene: -
abundance: -
v_gene: TRBV7-2

CDR3nt: TGTGCCAGCAGCTTGTATGGGTACGAGCAGTACTTC
CDR3aa: CASSLYGYEQYF
j_gene: TRBJ2-7
d_gene: -
abundance: -
v_gene: TRBV7-2

CDR3nt: TGCGCCAGCACTCCGTCAAACACAGGGCCAGATACGCAGTATTTT
CDR3aa: CASTPSNTGPDTQYF
j_gene: TRBJ2-3
d_gene: -
abundance: -
v_gene: TRBV5-1

CDR3nt: TGTGCCAGCAGTTTGGTTGGGACCGAGGACGAGCAGTACTTC
CDR3aa: CASSLVGTEDEQYF
j_gene: TRBJ2-7
d_gene: -
abundance: -
v_gene: TRBV28

CDR3nt: TGTGCCAGCATGGGTATTGGGGGCGGAGGCAGCTATAGCAATCAGCCCCAGCATTTT
CDR3aa: CASMGIGGGGSYSNQPQHF
j_gene: TRBJ1-5
d_gene: -
abundance: -
v_gene: TRBV28

CDR3nt: TGCGCCAGCAGCTTGGACAGGGCTAGCACAGATACGCAGTATTTT
CDR3aa: CASSLDRASTDTQYF
j_gene: TRBJ2-3
d_gene: -
abundance: once
v_gene: TRBV5-1

CDR3nt: TGCAGTGCTAGCATCTACGAGCAGTACTTC
CDR3aa: CSASIYEQYF
j_gene: TRBJ2-7
d_gene: -
abundance: -
v_gene: TRBV20-1

CDR3nt: TGTGCCAGCAGCCGTGGCGGGGGAAACGAAAAACTGTTTTTT
CDR3aa: CASSRGGGNEKLFF
j_gene: TRBJ1-4
d_gene: -
abundance: -
v_gene: TRBV7-2

CDR3nt: TGTGCCAGCAGTGACGTCAGAAACTACGAGCAGTACTTC
CDR3aa: CASSDVRNYEQYF
j_gene: TRBJ2-7
d_gene: -
abundance: -
v_gene: TRBV2

CDR3nt: TGTGCCAGCAGTGAAGGAGGGGGTTTAGGTGAAGCTTTCTTT
CDR3aa: CASSEGGGLGEAFF
j_gene: TRBJ1-1
d_gene: -
abundance: -
v_gene: TRBV6-1

CDR3nt: TGTGCCAGCAGTCTATGGACTAGCGGAACAGATACGCAGTATTTT
CDR3aa: CASSLWTSGTDTQYF
j_gene: TRBJ2-3
d_gene: TRBD2
abundance: -
v_gene: TRBV28

CDR3nt: TGTGCCAGCAGCGCCCCGACAGGGGGATGGGGCTACACCTTC
CDR3aa: CASSAPTGGWGYTF
j_gene: TRBJ1-2
d_gene: TRBD1
abundance: -
v_gene: TRBV7-9

CDR3nt: TGCGCCAGCAGCTACGGGACAGGGCCCTACGAGCAGTACTTC
CDR3aa: CASSYGTGPYEQYF
j_gene: TRBJ2-7
d_gene: TRBD1
abundance: -
v_gene: TRBV5-1

CDR3nt: TGTGCTAGTGGTTTGAGGGCCTACACAGATACGCAGTATTTT
CDR3aa: CASGLRAYTDTQYF
j_gene: TRBJ2-3
d_gene: -
abundance: -
v_gene: TRBV12-5